The rows below give T cell receptor beta chains drawn from one sample of a study of T cell changes during pregnancy in multiple sclerosis. Assay: immunoSEQ multiplex PCR; the TCRdb copy retains only in-frame clones and omits some. The profile shows approximately 50,000 clones, about 92% of them singletons. Sequenced here: CD4+ T cells from peripheral blood mononuclear cells, sampled in the third trimester of pregnancy. These receptors all stem from a female donor with multiple sclerosis, enrolled in a pregnancy study. CDR3s include the opening cysteine and the closing phenylalanine or tryptophan. D genes are given only for firm matches. Some rows mark clone size as missing; the rest say once, few, many or name a class of expanded clone.

size: -; J: TRBJ2-1; V: TRBV7-2; D: TRBD1; CDR3: CASSFPSTGGSYNEQFF; DNA: TGTGCCAGCAGCTTTCCCTCTACAGGGGGCTCCTACAATGAGCAGTTCTTC
size: -; J: TRBJ2-7; V: TRBV21-1; D: -; CDR3: CASTADRIPLRQAYSLSYEQYF; DNA: TGTGCCAGCACCGCAGATCGCATACCCCTTAGACAGGCGTATTCCCTTTCCTACGAGCAGTACTTC
size: once; J: TRBJ2-5; V: TRBV28; D: TRBD2; CDR3: CASSSGRSQETQYF; DNA: TGTGCCAGCTCCAGCGGGAGGTCGCAAGAGACCCAGTACTTC
size: once; J: TRBJ2-3; V: TRBV6-1; D: TRBD2; CDR3: CASKTSGKIDTQYF; DNA: TGTGCCAGCAAGACTAGCGGGAAGATAGATACGCAGTATTTT
size: -; J: TRBJ2-1; V: TRBV4-1; D: TRBD2; CDR3: CASSQLLPGLAVMSSYNEQFF; DNA: TGCGCCAGCAGCCAATTATTACCGGGACTAGCGGTTATGAGCTCCTACAATGAGCAGTTCTTC
size: -; J: TRBJ2-7; V: TRBV6-1; D: TRBD1; CDR3: CASGLGQGSYEQYF; DNA: TGTGCCAGCGGCCTGGGACAGGGCTCCTACGAGCAGTACTTC
size: few; J: TRBJ1-5; V: TRBV29-1; D: TRBD1; CDR3: CSARTGDQPQHF; DNA: TGCAGCGCTAGGACAGGCGATCAGCCCCAGCATTTT
size: -; J: TRBJ1-1; V: TRBV5-5; D: -; CDR3: CASSLHTGLNTEAFF; DNA: TGTGCCAGCAGCTTGCACACAGGGTTGAACACTGAAGCTTTCTTT
size: -; J: TRBJ1-1; V: TRBV7-8; D: -; CDR3: CASSKGHANTEAFF; DNA: TGTGCCAGCAGCAAGGGACACGCGAACACTGAAGCTTTCTTT
size: -; J: TRBJ1-3; V: TRBV4-2; D: -; CDR3: CASSRQLSSGNTIYF; DNA: TGTGCCAGCAGCCGACAGCTCTCCTCTGGAAACACCATATATTTT
size: -; J: TRBJ1-2; V: TRBV4-1; D: -; CDR3: CASSQIRGWGYTF; DNA: TGCGCCAGCAGCCAGATCAGGGGCTGGGGCTACACCTTC
size: many; J: TRBJ2-7; V: TRBV6-1; D: TRBD1; CDR3: CASVIVDRGPYEQYF; DNA: TGTGCCAGCGTAATAGTAGACAGGGGGCCCTACGAGCAGTACTTC
size: -; J: TRBJ2-7; V: TRBV29-1; D: -; CDR3: CSAHLKGLYEQYF; DNA: TGCAGCGCCCATCTGAAAGGACTCTACGAGCAGTACTTC
size: -; J: TRBJ2-7; V: TRBV9; D: TRBD2; CDR3: CASGEGLAGAEQYF; DNA: TGTGCCAGCGGGGAGGGACTAGCGGGAGCGGAGCAGTACTTC
size: -; J: TRBJ2-1; V: TRBV10-3; D: TRBD2; CDR3: CATRLAGERGEQFF; DNA: TGTGCCACCCGACTAGCGGGAGAACGGGGTGAGCAGTTCTTC
size: -; J: TRBJ1-3; V: TRBV9; D: -; CDR3: CASSVSRGAGNTIYF; DNA: TGTGCCAGCAGCGTATCCAGGGGCGCGGGAAACACCATATATTTT
size: -; J: TRBJ2-7; V: TRBV7-2; D: TRBD1; CDR3: CASSLVGGTLGQGGHEQYF; DNA: TGTGCCAGCAGCTTAGTCGGGGGGACGTTGGGACAGGGAGGCCACGAGCAGTACTTC